The present entry profiles one TCR beta chain with its context. Its antigen is unidentified. The CDR3 sequence is 12 residues long. The V end lost 3 bases, the J end lost 8 bases, and 9 bases lay between the germline ends. CDR1 is MNHEY and CDR2 is SMNVEV in the germline V gene (reference sequence). Here immunoSEQ multiplex PCR was the method, and the copy in TCRdb shows in-frame clones only, minus some. The data contain about 120,000 clones, 80% to 90% of them singletons. The sample is drawn from a study of T cell responses to AZD1222 COVID-19 vaccine. Study outcomes and limitations: Researchers report vaccine-associated CD4 TCRs spanning spike, with dominance at 160-218 and 743-854. Once two AZD1222 doses were given, Spike-specific TCR breadth and depth went up.

The TCR comes from an adult who received the AZD1222 COVID-19 vaccine. This chain links TRBV27 with TRBJ2-3, with TRBD2 as a possible D gene (5 bases). The specimen was peripheral blood, collected 28 days after the second AZD1222 dose. CDR3 nucleotide sequence: TGTGCCAGCAGTTTCAGAGGGTCTACGCAGTATTTT. It yields the protein CASSFRGSTQYF.